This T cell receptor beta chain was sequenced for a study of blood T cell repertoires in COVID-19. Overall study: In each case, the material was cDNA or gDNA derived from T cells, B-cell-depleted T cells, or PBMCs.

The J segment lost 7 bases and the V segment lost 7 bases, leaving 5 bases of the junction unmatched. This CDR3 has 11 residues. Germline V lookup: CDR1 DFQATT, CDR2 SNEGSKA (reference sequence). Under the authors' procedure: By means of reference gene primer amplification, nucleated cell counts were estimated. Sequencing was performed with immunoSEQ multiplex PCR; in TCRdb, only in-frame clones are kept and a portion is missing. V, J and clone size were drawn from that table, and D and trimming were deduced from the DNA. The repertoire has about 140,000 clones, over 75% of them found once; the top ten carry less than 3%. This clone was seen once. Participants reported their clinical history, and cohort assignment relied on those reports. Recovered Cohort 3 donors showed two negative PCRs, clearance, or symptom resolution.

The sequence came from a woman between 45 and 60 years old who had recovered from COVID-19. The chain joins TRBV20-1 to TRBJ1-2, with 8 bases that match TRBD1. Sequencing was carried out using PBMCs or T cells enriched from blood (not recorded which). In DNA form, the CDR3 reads TGCAGTGAGCAGGGGGCCGGTGGCTACACCTTC. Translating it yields CSEQGAGGYTF.